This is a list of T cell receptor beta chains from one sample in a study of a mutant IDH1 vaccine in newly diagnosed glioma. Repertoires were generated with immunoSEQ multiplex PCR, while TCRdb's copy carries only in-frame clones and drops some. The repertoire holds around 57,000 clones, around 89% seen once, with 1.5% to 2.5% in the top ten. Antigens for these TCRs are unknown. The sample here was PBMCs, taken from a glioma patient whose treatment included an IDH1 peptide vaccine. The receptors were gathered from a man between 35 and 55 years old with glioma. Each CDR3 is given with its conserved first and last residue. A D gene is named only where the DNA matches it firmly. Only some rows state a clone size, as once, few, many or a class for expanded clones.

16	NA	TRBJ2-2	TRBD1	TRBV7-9	TGTGCCAGCAGCTCCTGGACAGGGGGCCGGACCGGGGAGCTGTTTTTT	CASSSWTGGRTGELFF
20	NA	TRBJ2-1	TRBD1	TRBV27	TGTGCCACCCCCCCCCGGACAGGGCGATTTAGCGGTAACTCCTACAATGAGCAGTTCTTC	CATPPRTGRFSGNSYNEQFF
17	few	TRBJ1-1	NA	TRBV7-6	TGTGCCAGCAGCTTAGGGGGGGTTGGGAACGTGAACACTGAAGCTTTCTTT	CASSLGGVGNVNTEAFF
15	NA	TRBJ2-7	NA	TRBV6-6	TGTGCCAGCAGTTACTCGAGTCAGGGAAACGACGAGCAATACTTC	CASSYSSQGNDEQYF
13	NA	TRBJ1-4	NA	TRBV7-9	TGTGCCAGCAGCCCCCCAGGGTATGAAAAACTGTTTTTT	CASSPPGYEKLFF
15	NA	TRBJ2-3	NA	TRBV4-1	TGCGCCAGCAGCCACACAATTTCCTTGGGCAATACGCAGTATTTT	CASSHTISLGNTQYF
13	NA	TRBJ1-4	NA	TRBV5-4	TGTGCCAGCAGGGATTCGATTAATGAAAAACTGTTTTTT	CASRDSINEKLFF
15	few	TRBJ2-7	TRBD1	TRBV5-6	TGTGCCAGCAGCTCCCGGGACAGGGTAACCTACGAGCAGTACTTC	CASSSRDRVTYEQYF
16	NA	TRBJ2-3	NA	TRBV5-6	TGTGCCAGCAGCTCCCTCCGGGACGGAGGCACAGATACGCAGTATTTT	CASSSLRDGGTDTQYF
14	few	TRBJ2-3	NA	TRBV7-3	TGTGCCAGCAGCCCACACCCCGGCACAGATACGCAGTATTTT	CASSPHPGTDTQYF
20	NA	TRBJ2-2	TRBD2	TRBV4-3	TGCGCCAGCAGCCAAGAACTGATGACTAGCGGGAGGGCCAGCACCGGGGAGCTGTTTTTT	CASSQELMTSGRASTGELFF
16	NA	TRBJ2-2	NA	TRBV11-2	TGTGCCAGCAGCTTAGTTGGAGTCCCGAACACCGGGGAGCTGTTTTTT	CASSLVGVPNTGELFF
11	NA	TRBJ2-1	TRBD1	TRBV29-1	TGCAGGGGGGACAGGGGGAATGAGCAGTTCTTC	CRGDRGNEQFF
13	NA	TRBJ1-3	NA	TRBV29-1	TGCAGCGTTGAATTACGGCTGGCCCACACCATATATTTT	CSVELRLAHTIYF
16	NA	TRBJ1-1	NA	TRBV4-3	TGCGCCAGCACCAGCCAAAGCCGGGCCTCGAACACTGAAGCTTTCTTT	CASTSQSRASNTEAFF
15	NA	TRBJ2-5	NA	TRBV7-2	TGTGCCAGCAGCTTAGACGGACGAACGGGGGAGACCCAGTACTTC	CASSLDGRTGETQYF
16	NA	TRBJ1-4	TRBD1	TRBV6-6	TGTGCCAGCAAACCTGGTATGGGACAGGGTGTAGAAAAACTGTTTTTT	CASKPGMGQGVEKLFF
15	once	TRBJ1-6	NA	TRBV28	TGTGCCAGCAGCCAGGGGCTCGGGATCGGTTCACCCCTCCACTTT	CASSQGLGIGSPLHF
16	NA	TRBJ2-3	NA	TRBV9	TGTGCCAGCAGCGTAGATCCAGCACCTAGCACAGATACGCAGTATTTT	CASSVDPAPSTDTQYF
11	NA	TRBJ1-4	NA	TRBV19	TGTGCCAGTCGGGGAGACGTACGGCTGTTTTTT	CASRGDVRLFF
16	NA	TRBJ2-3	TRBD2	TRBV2	TGTGCCAGCAGTGGGGGACTAGCGGGGGGTGCAGATACGCAGTATTTT	CASSGGLAGGADTQYF
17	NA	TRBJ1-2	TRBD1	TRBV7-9	TGTGCCAGCAGCTCAGTTCCGGGACAGGGTATTCGGTATGGCTACACCTTC	CASSSVPGQGIRYGYTF
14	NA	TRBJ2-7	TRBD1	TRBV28	TGTGCCAGCAGTTTACCGGGACAGGGCTACGAGCAGTACTTC	CASSLPGQGYEQYF
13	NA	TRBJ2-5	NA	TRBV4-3	TGCGCCAGCAGCCGCGGGGACGGTGGGACCCAGTACTTC	CASSRGDGGTQYF
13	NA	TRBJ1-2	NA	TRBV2	TGTGCCAGCTACAGGGTTGCGAGTCGTGGCTACACCTTC	CASYRVASRGYTF
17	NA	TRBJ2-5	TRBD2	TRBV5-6	TGTGCCAGCAGTCGGGGACTAGCGGGAGGGCTATATGAGACCCAGTACTTC	CASSRGLAGGLYETQYF
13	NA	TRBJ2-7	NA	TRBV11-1	TGTGCCAGCAGCTTAACGGGAGTCTACGAGCAGTACTTC	CASSLTGVYEQYF
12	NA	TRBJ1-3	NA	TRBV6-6	TGTGCCAGCAACGGGGGAAGAAACACCATATATTTT	CASNGGRNTIYF
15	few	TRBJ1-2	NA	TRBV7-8	TGTGCCAGCAGCCCGGGGGGCAGGGGTCGGGATGGCTACACCTTC	CASSPGGRGRDGYTF
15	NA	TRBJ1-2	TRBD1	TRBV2	TGTGCCAGCAGTGCTAGTCGGCAGGGGGCTCCTGGCTACACCTTC	CASSASRQGAPGYTF
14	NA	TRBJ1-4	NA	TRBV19	TGTGCCAGTAGTATTGGACAGCTTAATGAAAAACTGTTTTTT	CASSIGQLNEKLFF
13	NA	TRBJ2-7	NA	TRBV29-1	TGCAGCGTTGAAGACGGGCCGGGCTACGAGCAGTACTTC	CSVEDGPGYEQYF
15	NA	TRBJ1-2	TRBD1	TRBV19	TGTGCCAGTAGTATAGATGCAGGGGGCATCTATGGCTACACCTTC	CASSIDAGGIYGYTF
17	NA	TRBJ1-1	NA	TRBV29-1	TGCAGCGTTGAAGATTCGGGCAGGGGCTGGAGTAACACTGAAGCTTTCTTT	CSVEDSGRGWSNTEAFF
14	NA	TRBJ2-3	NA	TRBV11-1	TGTGCCAGCAGCTTGGGGGATAGCACAGATACGCAGTATTTT	CASSLGDSTDTQYF
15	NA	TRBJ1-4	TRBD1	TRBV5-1	TGCGCCAGCCATTCTACCGGACAGGGGGCCGAAAAACTGTTTTTT	CASHSTGQGAEKLFF
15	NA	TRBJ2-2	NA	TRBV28	TGTGCCAGCAGTACCCTCGGGATCAACACCGGGGAGCTGTTTTTT	CASSTLGINTGELFF
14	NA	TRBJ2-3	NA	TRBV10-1	TGCGCCAGCGCGAGGGGGAGCAGTAGGGATACGCAGTATTTT	CASARGSSRDTQYF
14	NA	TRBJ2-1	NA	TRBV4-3	TGCGCCAGCAGCCAAGGACTGGGAATAGATGAGCAGTTCTTC	CASSQGLGIDEQFF
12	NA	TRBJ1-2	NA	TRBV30	TGTGCCTGGACGGAGGGAGGCTATGGCTACACCTTC	CAWTEGGYGYTF
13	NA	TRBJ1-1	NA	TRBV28	TGTGCCAGCAGTTTCCGAGGGTATACTGAAGCTTTCTTT	CASSFRGYTEAFF
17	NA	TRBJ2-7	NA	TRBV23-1	TGCGCCAGCAGTCCCACGGCGGGTGGGGAATCGCGCTACGAGCAGTACTTC	CASSPTAGGESRYEQYF
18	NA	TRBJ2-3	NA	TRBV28	TGTGCCAGCAGTCCCACAGGGGGCGCCGGCGGGGGGGCAGATACGCAGTATTTT	CASSPTGGAGGGADTQYF
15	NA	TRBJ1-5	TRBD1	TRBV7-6	TGTGCCAGCAGCTTAGGGGGGGACAGAGGGCAGCCCCAGCATTTT	CASSLGGDRGQPQHF
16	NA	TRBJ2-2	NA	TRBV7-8	TGTGCCAGCAGCCCGCGACCCACTGGGAACACCGGGGAGCTGTTTTTT	CASSPRPTGNTGELFF
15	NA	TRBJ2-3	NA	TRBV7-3	TGTGCCAGCAGCTTAGTAGCGGAGAACACAGATACGCAGTATTTT	CASSLVAENTDTQYF
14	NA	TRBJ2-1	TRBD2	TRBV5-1	TGCGCCAGCAGCGCTAGCGGGAGGATCGATGAGCAGTTCTTC	CASSASGRIDEQFF
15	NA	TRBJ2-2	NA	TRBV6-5	TGTGCCAGCAGTTACTCGTCAGGAGCCACCGGGGAGCTGTTTTTT	CASSYSSGATGELFF
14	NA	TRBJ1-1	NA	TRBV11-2	TGTGCCAGCAGTAGCCGGTCTTGGACAGCGGAAGCTTTCTTT	CASSSRSWTAEAFF
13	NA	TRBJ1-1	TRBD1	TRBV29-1	TGCAGCGCAAAGGACAGGGGGAACACTGAAGCTTTCTTT	CSAKDRGNTEAFF
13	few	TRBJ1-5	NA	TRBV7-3	TGTGCCAGCAGCTTAACTCGGGACCAGCCCCAGCATTTT	CASSLTRDQPQHF
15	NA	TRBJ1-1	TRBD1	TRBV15	TGTGCCACCAGCAGAGCGGGACAGGGCGGCACTGAAGCTTTCTTT	CATSRAGQGGTEAFF